This passage covers 20 T cell receptor beta chains from one sample sequenced in a study of tumor and adjacent non-tumor tissue in lung cancer. The library came from three nested PCR rounds adapted from ARM-PCR protocols. TCRdb recomputed calls from the multiplex PCR reads with MiXCR, one row per CDR3 protein. This sample has 75,000 to 95,000 distinct CDR3 sequences, with less than 80% found just once. No cell sorting was done before RNA was extracted from the tissue. The sample was lung tumor tissue. Receptors were obtained from a man in his sixties with non-small cell lung cancer.

Turning to this clonotype: Given the absence of the conserved phenylalanine or tryptophan at the CDR3 end, a read error is likely. The chain recombines TRBV20-1 with TRBJ1-5, with 8 bases aligning to TRBD1. The length of the CDR3 is 17 residues. Trimming took 6 bases from V and 5 from J; bases not matched to a gene: 18. The germline gives CDR1 DFQATT, CDR2 SNEGSKA (reference sequence). The CDR3, as DNA: TGCAGTGCACATTCGCAGGGGGCCTCGCCCGATTATCAGCCCCAGCATCTT. It specifies CSAHSQGASPDYQPQHL.

This clonotype was picked up many times. This chain joins TRBV12-3 or TRBV12-4 and TRBJ2-3; possible D gene TRBD2, 7 bases. V lost 6 bases and J 1 base, leaving 17 bases between the germline ends. CDR3 length equals 16 residues. The CDR3 DNA sequence: TGTGCCAGCAGCCCTTTCGGGGGGACACGCACAGATACGCAGTATTTT. Translation gives CASSPFGGTRTDTQYF.

Comments on this clonotype: A much larger clone is a single base away; this may be a read error. The chain uses TRBV7-9 and TRBJ2-7; D call uncertain. The CDR3 sequence is 13 residues long. Germline CDR1 SEHNR, CDR2 FQNEAQ (reference sequence). Here the CDR3 reads CARSLLESYEQYF. CDR3 coding DNA: TGTGCCAGAAGCTTATTAGAATCCTACGAGCAGTACTTC.

Of note for this clonotype: Relative to the germline gene, one junction end is altered; a read error may explain this. The chain couples TRBV5-5 to TRBJ1-1, with unresolved D. There are 13 residues in the CDR3. In germline, CDR1 is SGHKS, CDR2 YYEKEE (reference sequence). CDR3 residues: CASSLERCTETFF. The CDR3 DNA reads TGTGCCAGCAGCTTGGAGAGGTGCACTGAAACTTTCTTT.

Details on this clonotype: The junction shows a germline mismatch at one end, possibly a read error. The chain employs TRBV6-1 and TRBJ1-1; 9 nucleotides match TRBD1. The CDR3 has 16 residues. The germline V gene has CDR1 MNHNS and CDR2 SASEGT. In nucleotides, the CDR3 is TGTGCCAGTAGTGGATTAGGGACAGGGAGGAGGACTGAAGCTTTCTTT. It encodes CASSGLGTGRRTEAFF.

Regarding this clonotype: At one boundary the junction diverges from the germline segment, which might be a read error. In nucleotides, the CDR3 is TGTACCAGCGCGTCGGGACAGAACAATTCACCTCTCCACTTT. Translating gives CTSASGQNNSPLHF. The chain combines TRBV6-5 with TRBJ1-6, with 7 bases lining up with TRBD1. The CDR3 consists of 14 residues. Germline V gives CDR1 MNHEY, CDR2 SVGAGI.

To note about this clonotype: A read error may produce the germline difference seen at one junction end. The chain joins TRBV4-2 to TRBJ1-3; the match to TRBD1 covers 7 bases. Germline V gene data show CDR1 as LGHNA and CDR2 as YNFKEQ. CDR3 length equals 15 residues. The CDR3 DNA sequence: TGTGCCAGCAGCCTCCAGGGGCAGGGGGGTAACACCACATATTTT. Protein: CASSLQGQGGNTTYF.

This chain joins TRBV11-2 and TRBJ2-7, with a tentative D call TRBD2 (6 bases). The CDR3 is made up of 15 amino acids. Trimming pared 0 bases from V and 1 base from J, leaving 10 bases between. Germline V CDR1 and CDR2: SGHAT, FQNNGV. CDR3 nucleotide sequence: TGTGCCAGCAGCTTAGAGGGAGGCAGTTCCTACGAGCAGTACTTC. This codes for CASSLEGGSSYEQYF.

This clonotype has just one count. The chain has TRBV6-6 and TRBJ2-3, with a weak D call TRBD1 (6 bases). The CDR3 sequence is 17 residues long. Germline V gene sequence: CDR1 MNHNY, CDR2 SVGAGI (reference sequence). The CDR3 loop reads CASWPYRDTVRTDTQYF. CDR3 nucleotide sequence: TGTGCAAGCTGGCCATACCGGGACACGGTGAGGACAGATACGCAGTATTTT.

The chain carries TRBV6-1 and TRBJ1-5, with D possibly being TRBD1 (5 bases). The CDR3 sequence is 16 residues long. Trimming left V 7 bases short and J 5 bases short, with 21 bases between. Germline CDR1 MNHNS, CDR2 SASEGT. The CDR3 DNA follows: TGTGCCAGCAATGCACCCTCGGGACGGGGATATCAGCCCCAGCATTTT. This codes for CASNAPSGRGYQPQHF.

Of note for this clonotype: Just one base apart from a much larger clone, this may be a read error. The chain has TRBV7-9 and TRBJ2-7; 8 nucleotides line up with TRBD1. Germline CDR1 reads SEHNR; CDR2 reads FQNEAQ (reference sequence). The CDR3 has 15 residues. The V gene end was trimmed by 3 bases and the J gene end by 7 bases; junction bases not matched to a gene: 11. Here the CDR3 reads CASSFDRGQRKEQYF. Here the CDR3 DNA reads TGTGCCAGCAGCTTCGACAGGGGACAAAGAAAGGAGCAGTACTTC. The full variable domain, rest sourced from reference TRBV7-9 and TRBJ2-7, is DTGVSQNPRHKITKRGQNVTFRCDPISEHNRLYWYRQTLGQGPEFLTYFQNEAQLEKSRLLSDRFSAERPKGSFSTLEIQRTEQGDSAMYLCASSFDRGQRKEQYFGPGTRLTVT.

Points on this clonotype: A single base separates this from a much larger clone, so it may be a read error. The chain couples TRBV7-8 to TRBJ2-1; D possibly corresponds to TRBD1 (5 bases). Germline loops: CDR1 SGHVS, CDR2 FQNEAQ. This CDR3 region has 14 residues. This chain's CDR3 is CARSSQGYNNEQFF. CDR3 in DNA: TGTGCCAGAAGCTCCCAGGGTTATAACAATGAGCAGTTCTTC.

The rearrangement uses TRBV2 and TRBJ1-2; perhaps TRBD1 as D (6 bases). CDR3 length: 17 amino acids. Germline CDR1 SNHLY, CDR2 FYNNEI. Trimming cost V 5 bases and J 5 bases, with 24 bases left between them. CDR3 residues: CASSLSTGSSPKYGYTF. Written as DNA, the CDR3 is TGTGCCAGCAGTCTTTCGACAGGATCCTCGCCAAAGTATGGCTACACCTTC.

On this clonotype itself: Being one base from a much bigger clone, this may be a read error. The V and J genes are TRBV7-8 and TRBJ1-2; possible D gene TRBD1, 5 bases. Germline CDR1 reads SGHVS; CDR2 reads FQNEAQ. The CDR3 has 14 amino acids. V was trimmed by 5 bases and J by 3 bases, leaving 13 bases between them. In DNA form, the CDR3 reads TGTGCCAGCAGCCCACAGAGAGGGGACTATGGCTACACCTTC. Translation: CASSPQRGDYGYTF.

As regards this clonotype: This may arise from a read error, as a much more abundant clone is one base away. No conserved phenylalanine or tryptophan ends this CDR3, so it is likely a read error. The gene calls are TRBV5-4 and TRBJ1-1; 8 bases agree with TRBD1. The J segment lost 6 bases and the V segment lost 4 bases, leaving 8 bases of the junction unmatched. Germline V gene sequence: CDR1 SGHNT, CDR2 YYREEE (reference sequence). There are 14 residues in the CDR3. CDR3 residues: CASSRFRGPPEAFL. In DNA form, the CDR3 reads TGTGCCAGCAGCAGGTTCAGGGGGCCCCCTGAAGCTTTCCTT.

As concerns this clonotype: A much larger clone sits a single nucleotide away, making a read error possible. This chain uses TRBV5-4 with TRBJ2-5; possibly TRBD2 for D (5 bases). Germline V CDR1 and CDR2: SGHNT, YYREEE (reference sequence). CDR3 length: 14 amino acids. CDR3 nucleotide sequence: TGTGCCGGCAGTCCCGGGGTACCCCAGGAGACCCAGTACTTC. Its protein product is CAGSPGVPQETQYF.

In regard to this clonotype: The junction differs from germline at one of its ends, possibly a read error. The chain links TRBV12-3 or TRBV12-4 to TRBJ1-5; no reliable D call. The CDR3 extends over 16 amino acids. The CDR3 protein is CTSSLREGYSSQPQHF. Here the CDR3 DNA reads TGTACCAGCAGTTTAAGGGAGGGTTATAGCAGTCAGCCCCAGCATTTT.

This clonotype was observed a few times. The chain couples TRBV11-2 to TRBJ2-5, with TRBD2 identical over 8 bases. The V gene end was trimmed by 5 bases and the J gene end by 3 bases; junction bases not matched to a gene: 11. The CDR3 totals 16 residues. CDR1 SGHAT and CDR2 FQNNGV come from the germline V gene. The DNA for the CDR3 is TGTGCCAGCAGCCTAACTCCTGGCGGGGGGAAAGAGACCCAGTACTTC. It specifies CASSLTPGGGKETQYF. The whole variable domain, remainder taken from reference TRBV11-2 and TRBJ2-5, is EAGVAQSPRYKIIEKRQSVAFWCNPISGHATLYWYQQILGQGPKLLIQFQNNGVVDDSQLPKDRFSAERLKGVDSTLKIQPAKLEDSAVYLCASSLTPGGGKETQYFGPGTRLLVL.

Comment on this clonotype: Germline and junction disagree at one end, which may indicate a read error. This rearrangement joins TRBV29-1 to TRBJ1-1, with unresolved D. The CDR3 has 11 amino acids. Germline-derived CDR1 and CDR2 are SQVTM and ANQGSEA. CDR3 DNA sequence: TGTAGCATTGAAGGGCAGAGGGCGGCTTTCTTT. This translates into CSIEGQRAAFF.

As regards this clonotype: A read error is likely, as this CDR3 ends without the conserved phenylalanine or tryptophan. The V and J genes are TRBV29-1 and TRBJ2-7; D not resolved. This CDR3 region has 14 residues. Germline CDR1 is SQVTM and CDR2 is ANQGSEA. Between the trimmed V and J ends, which lost 7 bases and 0 bases, there was a span of 16 bases. DNA of the CDR3: TGCAGCGCTAGGACGGCTCCGAGCTCCTACGAGCAGTACCTC. Translated: CSARTAPSSYEQYL.